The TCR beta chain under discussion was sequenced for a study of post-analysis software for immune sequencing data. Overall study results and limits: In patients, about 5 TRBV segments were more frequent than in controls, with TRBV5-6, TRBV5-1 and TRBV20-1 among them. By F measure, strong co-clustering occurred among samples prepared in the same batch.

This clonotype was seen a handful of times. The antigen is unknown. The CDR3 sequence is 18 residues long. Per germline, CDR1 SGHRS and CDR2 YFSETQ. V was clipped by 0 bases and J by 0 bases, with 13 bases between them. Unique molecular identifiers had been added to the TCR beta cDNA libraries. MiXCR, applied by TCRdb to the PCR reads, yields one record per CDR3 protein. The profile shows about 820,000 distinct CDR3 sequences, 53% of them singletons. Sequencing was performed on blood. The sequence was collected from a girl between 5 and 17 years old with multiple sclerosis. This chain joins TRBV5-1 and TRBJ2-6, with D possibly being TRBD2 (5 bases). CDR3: CASSLALGVSSGANVLTF. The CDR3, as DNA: TGCGCCAGCAGCTTGGCCTTGGGAGTTAGCTCTGGGGCCAACGTCCTGACTTTC.